The rows below give T cell receptor beta chains drawn from one sample of a study of tissue T cells after allogeneic stem cell transplantation. This table comes from immunoSEQ multiplex PCR, and its TCRdb copy is limited to in-frame clones, with some not included. This sample has several thousand clones, with 63% found just once. The source material was tissue from the esophagus, sampled at autopsy. The receptors originated from a female donor over 55 with lung cancer. Each CDR3 is given with its conserved first and last residue. The D gene is left open where the match is weak. Size tells how often a clone was seen (once, few, many) or the class of an expanded clone, and some rows leave it out.

V: TRBV6-1; D: .; J: TRBJ1-1; size: .; CDR3: CASSEPLGTEAFF; DNA: TGTGCCAGCAGTGAGCCACTCGGGACTGAAGCTTTCTTT
V: TRBV2; D: .; J: TRBJ2-1; size: .; CDR3: CASLAASYNEQFF; DNA: TGTGCCAGCTTAGCGGCTTCCTACAATGAGCAGTTCTTC
V: TRBV7-2; D: .; J: TRBJ2-7; size: .; CDR3: CASSLGGSGDTYEQYF; DNA: TGTGCCAGCAGCCTTGGGGGGTCGGGGGATACCTACGAGCAGTACTTC
V: TRBV11-2; D: .; J: TRBJ2-1; size: few; CDR3: CASSSSGNEQFF; DNA: TGTGCCAGCAGCTCTTCCGGGAATGAGCAGTTCTTC
V: TRBV30; D: TRBD2; J: TRBJ2-7; size: once; CDR3: CAWSTSGSHEQYF; DNA: TGTGCCTGGAGTACTAGCGGGAGCCACGAGCAGTACTTC
V: TRBV19; D: .; J: TRBJ1-2; size: .; CDR3: CASSASGVPYGYTF; DNA: TGTGCCAGTAGTGCCTCAGGGGTCCCCTATGGCTACACCTTC
V: TRBV9; D: .; J: TRBJ1-2; size: few; CDR3: CASSVGTARFDYGYTF; DNA: TGTGCCAGCAGCGTAGGGACAGCCCGCTTCGACTATGGCTACACCTTC
V: TRBV5-1; D: TRBD1; J: TRBJ1-6; size: large; CDR3: CASSSRQGADSPLHF; DNA: TGCGCCAGCAGCTCTAGACAGGGGGCGGATTCACCCCTCCACTTT
V: TRBV19; D: .; J: TRBJ1-6; size: large; CDR3: CASSMGRGEGSPLHF; DNA: TGTGCCAGTAGTATGGGGCGGGGAGAAGGTTCACCCCTCCACTTT
V: TRBV29-1; D: .; J: TRBJ1-2; size: few; CDR3: CSVEEMGSGRSGYGYTF; DNA: TGCAGCGTTGAAGAGATGGGGAGCGGCCGTTCTGGCTATGGCTACACCTTC
V: TRBV9; D: TRBD2; J: TRBJ2-1; size: .; CDR3: CASSVGTSVSSYNEQFF; DNA: TGTGCCAGCAGCGTCGGGACTAGCGTGAGCTCCTACAATGAGCAGTTCTTC
V: TRBV5-1; D: .; J: TRBJ1-5; size: few; CDR3: CASSLAGRVNQPQHF; DNA: TGCGCCAGCAGTTTGGCGGGCAGGGTCAATCAGCCCCAGCATTTT
V: TRBV5-8; D: TRBD2; J: TRBJ2-2; size: medium-sized; CDR3: CAIHLAGVNTGELFF; DNA: TGTGCCATCCACCTAGCGGGAGTTAACACCGGGGAGCTGTTTTTT
V: TRBV10-1; D: .; J: TRBJ2-7; size: .; CDR3: CASSEELPYEQYF; DNA: TGCGCCAGCAGTGAGGAATTACCCTACGAGCAGTACTTC
V: TRBV12-5; D: .; J: TRBJ1-3; size: .; CDR3: CASGLVLGRAGNTIYF; DNA: TGTGCTAGTGGTTTGGTACTCGGCAGGGCTGGAAACACCATATATTTT
V: TRBV9; D: .; J: TRBJ1-6; size: .; CDR3: CASSVGTRGPLHF; DNA: TGTGCCAGCAGCGTCGGGACCCGGGGACCCCTCCACTTT
V: TRBV27; D: TRBD1; J: TRBJ1-2; size: .; CDR3: CASSSGGYGYTF; DNA: TGTGCCAGCAGCTCAGGGGGATATGGCTACACCTTC
V: TRBV30; D: .; J: TRBJ1-1; size: .; CDR3: CAWSDSNTEAFF; DNA: TGTGCCTGGAGTGACAGCAACACTGAAGCTTTCTTT
V: TRBV6-5; D: .; J: TRBJ2-7; size: .; CDR3: CASSSQAHEQYF; DNA: TGTGCCAGCAGTTCCCAGGCCCACGAGCAGTACTTC
V: TRBV5-5; D: .; J: TRBJ1-5; size: .; CDR3: CASSLAGIDQPQHF; DNA: TGTGCCAGCAGCTTGGCAGGGATTGATCAGCCCCAGCATTTT
V: TRBV13; D: .; J: TRBJ1-2; size: few; CDR3: CASSLDRLGYTF; DNA: TGTGCCAGCAGCTTAGACCGTTTAGGCTACACCTTC
V: TRBV6-1; D: TRBD2; J: TRBJ2-3; size: .; CDR3: CASSEAIAGSTDTQYF; DNA: TGTGCCAGCAGTGAAGCCATAGCGGGGTCCACAGATACGCAGTATTTT
V: TRBV6-1; D: .; J: TRBJ1-3; size: .; CDR3: CASSEGFWGNGNTIYF; DNA: TGTGCCAGCAGTGAAGGGTTTTGGGGTAACGGAAACACCATATATTTT
V: TRBV30; D: .; J: TRBJ2-3; size: .; CDR3: CAWSVPKAQYF; DNA: TGTGCCTGGAGTGTACCCAAAGCGCAGTATTTT
V: TRBV7-6; D: TRBD1; J: TRBJ2-1; size: .; CDR3: CASSFGQGRNEQFF; DNA: TGTGCCAGCAGCTTCGGACAGGGCAGGAATGAGCAGTTCTTC
V: TRBV27; D: TRBD1; J: TRBJ2-1; size: .; CDR3: CASSPTGTGPYNEQFF; DNA: TGTGCCAGCAGTCCCACCGGGACAGGGCCCTACAATGAGCAGTTCTTC
V: TRBV7-3; D: .; J: TRBJ2-7; size: .; CDR3: CASSLSPFRPNEQYF; DNA: TGTGCCAGCAGCTTAAGTCCTTTCCGGCCGAACGAGCAGTACTTC
V: TRBV6-5; D: .; J: TRBJ2-7; size: once; CDR3: CASRERAATNEQYF; DNA: TGTGCCAGCAGGGAGCGCGCAGCTACCAACGAGCAGTACTTC
V: TRBV7-6; D: .; J: TRBJ1-1; size: .; CDR3: CASSFSRRNTEAFF; DNA: TGTGCCAGCAGCTTCTCGAGGCGGAACACTGAAGCTTTCTTT
V: TRBV11-3; D: .; J: TRBJ2-5; size: .; CDR3: CASSKNQGNQETQYF; DNA: TGTGCCAGCAGCAAGAACCAGGGGAACCAAGAGACCCAGTACTTC
V: TRBV7-2; D: .; J: TRBJ1-3; size: once; CDR3: CASSLGTGGNTIYF; DNA: TGTGCCAGCAGCTTAGGAACAGGAGGAAACACCATATATTTT
V: TRBV6-6; D: .; J: TRBJ2-3; size: .; CDR3: CASSFQGNADTQYF; DNA: TGTGCCAGCAGTTTCCAGGGGAACGCAGATACGCAGTATTTT
V: TRBV9; D: TRBD2; J: TRBJ2-1; size: .; CDR3: CASSATSGRGNEQFF; DNA: TGTGCCAGCAGCGCGACTAGCGGGAGGGGGAATGAGCAGTTCTTC
V: TRBV5-1; D: .; J: TRBJ2-1; size: few; CDR3: CASSPNRIARNEQFF; DNA: TGCGCCAGCAGCCCCAACCGGATCGCCCGGAATGAGCAGTTCTTC
V: TRBV4-3; D: .; J: TRBJ1-4; size: .; CDR3: CASSQDWGLDEKLFF; DNA: TGCGCCAGCAGCCAAGATTGGGGTTTAGATGAAAAACTGTTTTTT
V: TRBV5-1; D: .; J: TRBJ2-1; size: .; CDR3: CASSLAWAGPLSYNEQFF; DNA: TGCGCCAGCAGCTTGGCCTGGGCAGGGCCACTATCCTACAATGAGCAGTTCTTC
V: TRBV7-2; D: .; J: TRBJ2-3; size: few; CDR3: CASSLAAGRRMDTQYF; DNA: TGTGCCAGCAGCTTGGCGGCAGGGAGACGAATGGATACGCAGTATTTT
V: TRBV6-5; D: .; J: TRBJ2-2; size: once; CDR3: CASSYPPGELFF; DNA: TGTGCCAGCAGTTACCCCCCCGGGGAGCTGTTTTTT
V: TRBV6-5; D: .; J: TRBJ2-7; size: .; CDR3: CASSYGSGGWDEQYF; DNA: TGTGCCAGCAGTTACGGTTCAGGGGGGTGGGACGAGCAGTACTTC
V: TRBV5-1; D: .; J: TRBJ2-5; size: .; CDR3: CASSFQLLLQETQYF; DNA: TGCGCCAGCAGCTTCCAGCTTCTTCTCCAAGAGACCCAGTACTTC
V: TRBV10-3; D: .; J: TRBJ2-7; size: .; CDR3: CAISVGRGNYEQYF; DNA: TGTGCCATCAGTGTTGGCAGGGGTAACTACGAGCAGTACTTC